The 2 T cell receptor beta chains in this list originate from one sample, sequenced in a study of blood T cell repertoires in COVID-19. TCRdb's copy holds only in-frame clones and misses some; the assay was immunoSEQ multiplex PCR. Altogether 200,000 to 250,000 clones are present, 80% to 95% being singletons, with the ten largest covering 0.83%. The source material was peripheral blood. Receptor source: a young man with COVID-19, enrolled during active disease.

The chain has TRBV5-6 and TRBJ2-3; 12 bases are a match to TRBD1. The CDR3 length is 15 residues. In germline, CDR1 is SGHDT, CDR2 YYEEEE. J lost 2 bases, V lost 3 bases, and 1 base had no gene match. In DNA form, the CDR3 reads TGTGCCAGCAGCTGGGGACAGGGGGCCACAGATACGCAGTATTTT. This translates into CASSWGQGATDTQYF.

The chain is built from TRBV5-1 and TRBJ1-5; 8 nucleotides align to TRBD1. This CDR3 has 17 amino acids. Per the germline V gene, CDR1 is SGHRS and CDR2 is YFSETQ. The J segment lost 1 base and the V segment lost 5 bases, leaving 11 bases of the junction unmatched. DNA of the CDR3: TGCGCCAGCAGACCCGGACAGGGTACGGTAAGCAATCAGCCCCAGCATTTT. Amino acids: CASRPGQGTVSNQPQHF.